This T cell receptor beta chain is drawn from a study of human T cells and chemical hapten exposure. This clonotype appeared many times. The germline V gene encodes CDR1 LGHDT and CDR2 YNNKEL (reference sequence). The CDR3 length is 16 residues. V shed 0 bases and J shed 4 bases, with 14 bases lying between them. TCRdb independently ran MiXCR on the RACE reads; one entry per CDR3 protein. The sample records some 120,000 distinct CDR3 sequences, over 10% being singletons. Regarding time point: patch test 1, 2 weeks after DPC sensitization. Treatment reported: therapeutic diphenylcyclopropenone sensitization with weekly scalp DPC.

The chain employs TRBV3-1 and TRBJ2-3, with D perhaps matching TRBD2 (5 bases). Here the sequenced sample was whole blood, taken in connection with sensitization to the hapten diphenylcyclopropenone (DPC). This receptor was obtained from a woman aged 50 to 65 with alopecia areata. Some clones in this sample may be carry-over from other donors' samples. CDR3 region: CASSQDHGIGPDTQYF. CDR3 DNA: TGTGCCAGCAGCCAAGATCACGGGATTGGGCCAGATACGCAGTATTTT.